One sample yielded the 14 T cell receptor beta chains listed below, sequenced in a study of regulatory T cells in long-lasting Graves disease. Through Arm-PCR of CDR3 regions and iRepertoire HTBI primers, TCR beta libraries were built. TCRdb independently ran MiXCR on the multiplex PCR reads; one entry per CDR3 protein. The data contain more than 650,000 distinct CDR3 sequences, 25% to 35% of them singletons. The time point is: persistent/refractory GD, antithyroid drugs over 5 years with positive TRAb. The TCR library was made from RNA extracted from PBMCs. This sample comprised peripheral blood mononuclear cells (PBMCs), obtained when the disease was refractory, from a patient treated with antithyroid drugs. The receptor source for this set is a female donor with Graves disease.

Ten or more counts support this clonotype. V and J are TRBV28 and TRBJ1-1, with a possible D match to TRBD1 (5 bases). Trimming cost V 4 bases and J 2 bases, with 11 bases left between them. CDR1 MDHEN and CDR2 SYDVKM come from the germline V gene. The CDR3 is made up of 14 amino acids. The CDR3 is CASSSAGVNTEAFF. In DNA, the CDR3 is TGTGCCAGCAGTTCCGCGGGGGTAAACACTGAAGCTTTCTTT.

This chain uses TRBV30 with TRBJ1-4; D not certain. Germline-derived CDR1 and CDR2 are GTSNPN and SVGIG (reference sequence). The CDR3 loop spans 15 amino acids. Trimming left V 1 base short and J 8 bases short, with 17 bases between. CDR3 sequence (DNA): TGTGCCTGGAGTGCAAAAGCAGGAGGAGGCGAAAAACTGTTTTTT. Translation: CAWSAKAGGGEKLFF.

This clonotype has only a few counts. The chain employs TRBV24-1 and TRBJ1-1; TRBD1 agrees at 11 bases. There are 15 residues in the CDR3. Germline-derived CDR1 and CDR2 are KGHDR and SFDVKD. The V gene end was trimmed by 4 bases and the J gene end by 7 bases; junction bases not matched to a gene: 7. Here the CDR3 DNA reads TGTGCCACCAGTGACCCAGGACAGGGGGCTGATGAAGCTTTCTTT. Encoded protein: CATSDPGQGADEAFF.

This clonotype was observed a handful of times. The genes are TRBV12-3 or TRBV12-4 and TRBJ2-7; D is ambiguous. The V gene lost 3 bases and the J gene lost 5 bases, with 11 bases spanning the gap. There are 13 residues in the CDR3. The CDR3 coding sequence is TGTGCCAGCAGTTTCGATTTGAGTCACGAGCAGTACTTC. This sequence encodes CASSFDLSHEQYF.

A few counts support this clonotype. This sequence joins TRBV19 and TRBJ1-5; TRBD1 agrees at 8 bases. The CDR3 is made up of 18 amino acids. Germline CDR1 reads LNHDA; CDR2 reads SQIVND (reference sequence). V was clipped by 7 bases and J by 0 bases; unmatched bases: 14. CDR3 sequence (DNA): TGTGCCAGTACCTCTTCTCGTCCAGGGGGCCATAGCAATCAGCCCCAGCATTTT. Translated: CASTSSRPGGHSNQPQHF.

The rearrangement uses TRBV19 and TRBJ1-5; D remains ambiguous. V lost 6 bases, J lost 0 bases, and 12 bases lay in between. The length of the CDR3 is 15 residues. The germline V gene encodes CDR1 LNHDA and CDR2 SQIVND (reference sequence). Written as DNA, the CDR3 is TGTGCCAGTAGCCCGGACGCCTATAGCAATCAGCCCCAGCATTTT. This sequence encodes CASSPDAYSNQPQHF.

J is TRBJ1-5 and V is TRBV13; 11 bases map to TRBD1. CDR1 is PRHDT and CDR2 is FYEKMQ in the germline V gene (reference sequence). CDR3 length equals 15 residues. V dropped 2 bases and J dropped 7; count of bases not matched to a gene: 4. CDR3 bases: TGTGCCAGCAGCTTATGGGGACAGGGGGGACAGCCCCAGCATTTT. This codes for CASSLWGQGGQPQHF.

This clonotype has just a few counts. The CDR3 sequence is CASSSTERGGNIQYF. CDR3 DNA: TGTGCCAGCAGTTCTACAGAACGGGGGGGAAACATTCAGTACTTC. The chain has TRBV12-3 or TRBV12-4 and TRBJ2-4; the match to TRBD2 covers 8 bases. The V segment lost 4 bases and the J segment 6 bases; nucleotides outside the gene matches: 8. CDR3 length: 15 amino acids.

The CDR3 here is CAWTTGGSYEQYF. The CDR3 bases are TGTGCCTGGACGACAGGGGGCTCCTACGAGCAGTACTTC. This rearrangement joins TRBV30 to TRBJ2-7; 9 nucleotides line up with TRBD1. The germline gives CDR1 GTSNPN, CDR2 SVGIG (reference sequence). This CDR3 is 13 amino acids long. The V gene end was trimmed by 4 bases and the J gene end by 0 bases; junction bases not matched to a gene: 1.

The chain combines TRBV3-1 with TRBJ1-1; the D gene is possibly TRBD1 (5 bases). This CDR3 has 14 residues. Germline V gives CDR1 LGHDT, CDR2 YNNKEL (reference sequence). V shed 4 bases and J shed 6 bases, with 15 bases lying between them. The CDR3 nucleotides are TGTGCCAGCAGCCGGGGCGTGGGGGGAGCTGAAGCTTTCTTT. This gives the protein CASSRGVGGAEAFF.

In its sample, this clonotype was seen a few times. This chain joins TRBV12-3 or TRBV12-4 and TRBJ2-4; possible D gene TRBD1, 6 bases. The V and J ends lost 6 bases and 8 bases respectively, with 8 bases between them. The CDR3 extends over 11 amino acids. This CDR3 reads CASSQGYIQYF. CDR3 coding DNA: TGTGCCAGCAGCCAGGGGTACATTCAGTACTTC.

This clonotype has a count of ten or more. This chain links TRBV11-2 with TRBJ2-7; D not resolved. CDR3 length: 11 amino acids. V gave up 3 bases and J gave up 2 bases, with 2 bases separating them. Germline V gene lookup returns CDR1 SGHAT and CDR2 FQNNGV. The DNA of the CDR3 is TGTGCCAGCAGCTTCACCTACGAGCAGTACTTC. Its protein is CASSFTYEQYF.

This clonotype showed up just a few times. The chain combines TRBV28 with TRBJ1-2, with 7 bases lining up with TRBD1. With 6 bases clipped from V and 6 bases from J, the junction kept 10 bases outside the gene matches. CDR1 and CDR2 from the germline V gene are MDHEN and SYDVKM. This CDR3 has 14 residues. The CDR3 is CASSKRTGGNGYTF. The CDR3 nucleotides read TGTGCCAGCAGCAAAAGGACAGGCGGAAATGGCTACACCTTC.

This clonotype appeared many times. The V gene is TRBV6-9, the J gene TRBJ2-7; 13 bases match TRBD2. CDR1 is MNHGY, CDR2 SVAAGI, per germline. The CDR3 runs 15 residues. J was trimmed by 4 bases and V by 3 bases; bases with no gene match: 3. CDR3 sequence (DNA): TGTGCCAGCAGTTACGGGACTAGCGGGAATTACGAGCAGTACTTC. This gives the protein CASSYGTSGNYEQYF.